This TCR beta chain was observed in a study of CD8+ T cells in alopecia areata (dated by TCRdb to the late 2010s). In terms of the full investigation: The treated patients, all with moderate-to-severe alopecia areata, were enrolled in an open-label pilot trial of oral tofacitinib given at 5 to 10 mg twice daily. Patients stayed on tofacitinib for 6 to 18 months and then had 6 months of follow-up off drug so that delayed response and recurrence could be assessed. In treated patients, disease severity was measured using the SALT score, which gives the percentage of scalp surface area affected. The study used high-throughput TCRbeta sequencing to examine T cell clonal expansion in alopecia areata, in both the C3H/HeJ mouse model and human patients. Human TCRbeta sequencing covered scalp tissue and sorted CD4+ and CD8+ peripheral blood T cells from patchy and totalis/universalis alopecia areata patients and healthy controls. Patients on tofacitinib were biopsied at baseline and after 4 and 24 weeks of treatment, and several of the patients also had a later scalp biopsy. Clonality in the scalp was compared among normal scalp (n=4), patchy alopecia areata scalp (n=8), and alopecia totalis/universalis scalp (n=8). The RNA source kit depended on sample type: the PAXgene miRNA kit for fixed scalp, the miRNeasy kit for PBMCs, and the RNeasy kit for mouse skin. TCRbeta CDR3 regions were amplified by immunoSEQ multiplex PCR with 35 Vbeta forward and 13 Jbeta reverse primers. The research as a whole found: The treated cohort was small, with a single nonresponder, so links between baseline CD8+ expansion and response need larger studies. Unlike mouse skin, which is dominated by gammadelta T cells, normal human skin has resident alphabeta T cells that are also sequenced, and this complicates analysis of the scalp TCR repertoire. Many expanded lesional clones were found to persist in scalp and blood during tofacitinib treatment, and relapse after treatment cessation may be partly explained by this persistence. Compared with normal scalp, lesional scalp, particularly in alopecia totalis/universalis, had higher clonality and more expanded CD8+ clones, which suggests antigenic drive. Shared TCR sequences between patients were less evident than in mice, which may be partly attributable to HLA diversity in the patient population. Scalp clonality and the number of expanded CD8+ clones among the top 100 scalp clones were significantly decreased by tofacitinib.

As concerns this clone: Its antigen specificity is not known. Within one base of it there is no much larger clone, and no base qualities were kept.

The label giving this sample's time point can be read as: around 28 days on oral tofacitinib. The sample's treatment or condition label, in plain terms: oral pan-JAK inhibitor, 5-10 mg twice daily. Lesional scalp punch biopsies and peripheral blood were collected from alopecia areata patients. PBMCs were separated by density centrifugation and stained for CD3, CD4 and CD8, after which CD4+ and CD8+ T cells were sorted on a FACSAria. Library method: the immunoSEQ multiplex PCR assay. For TCR sequencing, RNA was extracted from every sample and reverse transcribed into cDNA to serve as template. First-strand cDNA was synthesized with SuperScript III using a 2:1 mix of oligo-dT and random hexamers. Amplification bias was assessed with a synthetic immune receptor repertoire, and residual bias was removed computationally. Processing in the source paper ran as follows. Raw reads were preprocessed to remove errors, and CDR3 was defined by IMGT conventions from the conserved cysteine to phenylalanine. To get clonality, Shannon entropy was normalized by log2 of the number of productive unique TCRs and the result was subtracted from 1. Whether each scalp clone was CD4 or CD8 was inferred by checking scalp TCRbeta sequences against the CD4 and CD8 repertoires from sorted blood. In its TCRdb copy, this immuneACCESS table keeps in-frame sequences only and misses some clones. Where compared with another copy, unresolved V genes explain less than half of these, and the others have no known cause. The D gene and trimming were derived from the DNA, and the V and J assignments and clone size from that table. Present in this sample are fewer than 150,000 clones, 80% to 90% of which were seen just once. The top ten hold just under 25% of the sample.

Measured from the cysteine to the phenylalanine, the CDR3 is 14 residues long. Just CDR3 DNA is preserved here, 42 bases in frame from base 1. CDR1 is given as SQVTM and CDR2 as ANQGSEA, both from the germline V gene. Trimming removed 2 bases from V and 4 bases from J; the gene matches leave 4 bases unexplained. The rearrangement combines TRBV29-1 with TRBJ2-7; TRBD1 aligns with 11 central bases. The sample consisted of CD8+ T cells sorted from blood, taken at week 4, from a patient treated with tofacitinib. The TCR originated in a human donor with alopecia areata. The CDR3 amino acid sequence is: CSVETGQGAYEQYF. The DNA sequence is given as TGCAGCGTTGAAACTGGACAGGGGGCTTACGAGCAGTACTTC.